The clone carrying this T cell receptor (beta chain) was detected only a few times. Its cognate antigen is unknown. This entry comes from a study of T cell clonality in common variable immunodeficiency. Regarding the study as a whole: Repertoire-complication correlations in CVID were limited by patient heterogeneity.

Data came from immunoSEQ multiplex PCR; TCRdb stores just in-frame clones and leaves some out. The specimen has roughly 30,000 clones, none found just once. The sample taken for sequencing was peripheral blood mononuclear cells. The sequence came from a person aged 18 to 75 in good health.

CDR3 protein: CASSLRGLAGGEQYF. CDR3 DNA (partial): TGCGCCAGCAGCCTGCGGGGACTAGCGGGAGGCGAG. The gene calls are TRBV5-1 and TRBJ2-7; TRBD2 matches at 15 bases. The CDR3 is cut off 3 residues early in the read; its end comes from the germline J gene. Unmatched junction bases numbered 5, after V lost 4 bases and J lost 6 bases. The germline V gene has CDR1 SGHRS and CDR2 YFSETQ. This CDR3 has 15 residues.